This TCR beta chain was recorded in a study of cytomegalovirus exposure and HLA in healthy donors (dated by TCRdb to between 2016 and 2019). About the full investigation: An earlier analysis of roughly 570 of the donors reported 276 Gb of sequence data and some 110 million unique TCR beta sequences obtained from 180 million or so T cells. An early release covering around 630 HLA-typed donors comprised approximately 300 gigabases of sequencing data and about 90 million unique TCR sequences. Of the roughly 400 genotyped donors, 80% to 90% were placed in the genetic ancestry cluster associated with self-reported Caucasian donors. The study aimed to test whether signatures of past pathogen exposure could be identified by cataloging public T cell receptors. The study profiled the T cell repertoires of 666 subjects by immunosequencing and related them to cytomegalovirus serostatus. In addition to the first cohort of around 670 subjects, a separate validation cohort of approximately 120 different subjects was used. To predict cytomegalovirus infection status, the study brought together high-throughput TCR immunosequencing, statistical association of individual TCRs with disease status, and machine learning. To study patterns of TCR occurrence, a later analysis re-analyzed previously published TCR beta repertoires from 600 to 750 donors and added high-resolution HLA genotyping. Rather than using new phenotypic data, the later analysis identified candidate immune exposures from TCR beta sequences and from how often those sequences occurred across donors. To decide whether each TCR beta V gene segment behaved as functional or pseudogenic, an earlier analysis of some 570 of the donors relied on high-throughput TCR beta sequencing. Alongside the repertoire data, information on donor age, sex, ethnicity and CMV serostatus was compiled. In a later genetic analysis, genome-wide SNP genotypes for about 65% of the roughly 670 donors were used, and that subset was treated as a discovery cohort. Every repertoire in the discovery cohort had been generated on one and the same sequencing platform. Class I and class II HLA loci were covered by the typing at four-digit resolution. Typing coverage varied by locus: roughly 629-640 donors for A, B, C, DRB1 and DQB1; some 520 for DQA1; over 600 for DPA1; roughly 450 for DPB1. Several DR-DQ haplotypes were treated as single units for association and clustering because of strong linkage in the cohort. Across about 380 genotyped donors of the cohort, an average of about 240,000 unique TCR beta nucleotide sequences per donor were sequenced, and approximately 19% of those sequences were non-productive. Broader findings and caveats from the paper: According to a later analysis, most CMV-associated TCR beta chains appeared to be HLA-restricted, and the HLA associations seemed to be driven largely by CMV exposure. A further reported finding was that TCR beta sequences accurately predicted the HLA-A and HLA-B alleles for most subjects in the first cohort. At a false discovery rate of 0.05, a later analysis linked about 16,000 TCR beta sequences to specific HLA alleles. A later genetic analysis associated a missense DCLRE1C variant with V-gene and J-gene trimming of TCR beta chains, and an independent cohort replicated the association. Linkage disequilibrium might explain the correlated functional status among segregating V segments, but an unknown experimental factor could not be excluded. Immune exposure information for the cohort was limited to CMV serostatus. It was suggested by the authors that the approach could potentially be generalized to other disease states and immunological phenotypes. A few of the identified cytomegalovirus-associated TCR beta chains were confirmed in vitro to be specific for cytomegalovirus antigens. In a later analysis, the rate of TCR association differed among HLA loci, with DRB1 alleles having the most associated TCRs and HLA-C alleles having the fewest. An earlier analysis of 587 of the donors showed that most TCR beta V segments appeared in productive rearrangements either about 87% or about 30% of the time, which broadly matched IMGT annotations. A group of highly shared sequence variants was considered likely to be a technical artifact of the sequencing pipeline. Cytomegalovirus status was reported to be diagnosed by the classifier with high specificity and sensitivity in both the original and validation cohorts. This cohort had only TCR beta chains sequenced, and the lack of alpha or paired-chain data limited which features could be detected. The presence/absence analyses assumed that sequencing depth was roughly uniform across donors, and that assumption may not be true. Because counts were too low, about 17 rarely observed V segments, including chromosome 9 orphons, were excluded from the earlier analysis of around 640 of the donors. Most TCR sequences were seen in very few donors, while some public TCRs were found in many individuals. According to a later analysis, parvovirus B19, influenza, CMV and Epstein-Barr virus appeared linked to several top co-occurrence clusters. In the study, approximately 150 TCR beta chains were listed as associated with cytomegalovirus. In a later analysis, HLA-associated TCR beta chains showed more clonal expansion and lower generation probabilities than non-associated chains that were equally common. Compared with the roughly 670-donor mean, donors in an Asian-associated ancestry cluster had fewer N-insertions in productive TCRs, according to a later genetic analysis. When HLA alleles, especially DR and DQ, strongly co-occurred, TCR associations were difficult to assign to individual alleles. Because HLA typing was unavailable for some donors at each locus, only the typed subset was used in association tests.

On this clone itself: No antigen is known for it. Per-base qualities were not stored, and no clone one base away is much larger.

Library generation was performed with the immunoSEQ multiplex PCR assay. The multiplex PCR relied on a mix of 60 forward primers for TCR Vbeta segments and 13 reverse primers for TCR Jbeta segments. The CDR3 region of rearranged TCR beta genes was amplified from genomic DNA by a multiplex PCR assay. The Illumina HiSeq System was used to sequence the amplified TCR beta libraries as 87-base-pair reads. The study's own analysis went as follows. A later analysis counted approximately 84 million unique TCR beta chains across the 640 or so repertoires, and around 9.9 million of these chains were shared by at least two donors. To remove PCR and sequencing errors, raw reads were error-corrected and collapsed into unique sequences using a nearest-neighbor algorithm that merged closely related sequences. CDR3 sequences were aligned to IMGT reference sequences to assign V, D and J gene segments. For a sequence to be retained, at least a six-nucleotide match to both a V gene segment and a J gene segment was required. A rearrangement was called productive if the CDR3 had no stop codons and remained in frame with V and J, and every other rearrangement was called non-productive. CDR3 was defined according to IMGT convention as the region running from the second conserved V-encoded cysteine to the conserved J-encoded phenylalanine. The earlier analysis of fewer than 750 of the donors excluded sequences that lacked an unambiguous match to a single V gene segment. An earlier analysis of approximately 590 of the donors classified V segments as functional when productive rearrangements were above 56.7% and as segregating when the standard deviation between donors was above 5%. A statistical classification framework was built to diagnose cytomegalovirus status from the catalog of TCR beta chain sequences. In a later analysis, TCR nucleotide sequences were compared against IMGT/GENE-DB human TR gene sequences so that V and J genes could be assigned. The TCRdist pipeline was used in a later analysis to assign CDR3 sequences and most-parsimonious VDJ recombination scenarios. In a later analysis, every TCR beta chain was defined by the combination of its CDR3 amino acid sequence and its V-gene family, and reads without a unique V-gene family were dropped. As a way to deal with suspected cross-contamination and a sequencing artifact, a later analysis dropped nearly 600 nucleotide sequences that were highly shared and had low generation probability. For each public chain, a later analysis derived a clonal expansion index from normalized ranks of inferred template counts within each repertoire. Generation probabilities in a later analysis came from a VDJ recombination model fitted to out-of-frame rearrangements, and those results were checked against IGoR. In a later analysis, TCR-TCR, TCR-HLA and TCR-CMV co-occurrence was scored with hypergeometric tests, and a repertoire-size bias correction was applied to TCR pairs. A later analysis estimated false discovery rates by permuting HLA or CMV assignments 20 times. In a later analysis, co-occurring TCRs were grouped with DBSCAN, and TCRdist sequence similarity was added when clustering was performed within HLA-allele-positive subsets. Co-occurrence clustering excluded repertoires with fewer than 30,000 or more than 120,000 public chains, plus five with anomalous nucleotide sharing. TCRdb carries this immuneACCESS record with in-frame sequences only. Its versions omit some clonotypes, under half of them owing to an unresolved V gene in the studies checked, with the rest unexplained. V and J calls and clone size come straight from that table; D and trimming were deduced from the DNA. The sample table holds roughly 250,000 clones, of which about four fifths were seen once. The ten largest clones capture roughly 0.3% of the sample.

The cohort comprised approximately 700 healthy bone marrow donors. Cohort members were all nominally healthy when sampled, although unrecorded immune exposures were likely present. The donor was CMV seronegative and was included in the group of over 300 seronegative cohort members. Every donor gave a peripheral blood sample, and the peripheral blood mononuclear cells from that sample were used for TCR beta sequencing. Genomic DNA was extracted from the blood cell samples with the Qiagen DNeasy Blood Extraction Kit. Specimen: PBMCs. The receptor was isolated from a girl aged 2-10 years in good health and CMV-seronegative.

The nucleotide sequence is given as TGTGCCAGCAGCTTTTTGGGCCTCCCCGATGAGCAGTTCTTC. This gives the protein CASSFLGLPDEQFF. Rearrangement joined TRBV11-2 to TRBJ2-1; the D gene cannot be named for sure. Spanning cysteine to phenylalanine, the CDR3 consists of 14 amino acids. Only the CDR3 portion is preserved as DNA: 42 bases, with reading frame beginning at the first base. Trimming costs V 3 bases and J 8 bases, and their ends lie 14 bases apart. The germline V gene encodes CDR1 SGHAT and CDR2 FQNNGV.